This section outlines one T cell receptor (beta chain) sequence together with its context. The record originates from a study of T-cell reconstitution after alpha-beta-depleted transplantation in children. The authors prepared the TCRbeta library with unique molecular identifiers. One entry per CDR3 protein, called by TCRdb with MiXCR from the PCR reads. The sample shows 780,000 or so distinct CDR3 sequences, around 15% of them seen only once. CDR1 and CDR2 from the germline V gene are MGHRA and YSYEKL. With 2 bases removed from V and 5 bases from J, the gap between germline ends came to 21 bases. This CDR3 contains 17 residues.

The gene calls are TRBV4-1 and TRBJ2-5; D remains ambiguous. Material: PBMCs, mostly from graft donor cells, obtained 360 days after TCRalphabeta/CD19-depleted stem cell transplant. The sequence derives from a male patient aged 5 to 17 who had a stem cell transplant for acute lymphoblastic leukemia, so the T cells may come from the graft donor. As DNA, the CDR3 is TGCGCCAGCAGCCAAAGCCGACCCCTCGAGGCTCTGGAGACCCAGTACTTC. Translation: CASSQSRPLEALETQYF.